One sample yielded the 25 T cell receptor beta chains listed below, sequenced in a study of T cell responses to AZD1222 COVID-19 vaccine. The assay was immunoSEQ multiplex PCR, and TCRdb's table has in-frame clones only and misses some. Among approximately 170,000 clones, more than 85% were seen once, and the ten largest hold about 4%. The specimen comprised peripheral blood, sampled on day 0 of AZD1222 vaccination. These receptors were taken from an adult in good health.

This CDR3 reads CASSPPSDNEQFF. CDR3 bases: TGTGCCAGCTCACCCCCTAGCGACAATGAGCAGTTCTTC. The rearrangement uses TRBV18 and TRBJ2-1, with TRBD2 as a possible D gene (6 bases). Trimming took 3 bases from V and 5 from J, leaving 8 bases between them. Germline V gene data show CDR1 as KGHSH and CDR2 as LQKENI. The CDR3 sequence is 13 residues long.

The chain is built from TRBV28 and TRBJ1-3; D may be TRBD1 (5 bases). Trimming stripped 5 bases from V and 0 bases from J, with 14 bases between. Looked up from germline, CDR1 is MDHEN and CDR2 is SYDVKM. This CDR3 comprises 16 residues. CDR3 nucleotide sequence: TGTGCCAGCAGTCCCGGCGGGGCTATCTCTGGAAACACCATATATTTT. Translating it yields CASSPGGAISGNTIYF.

The CDR3 DNA reads TGTGCCAGCAGCTTAGAAGGCTCTGGAAACACCATATATTTT. Translated, it gives CASSLEGSGNTIYF. The V and J genes are TRBV5-4 and TRBJ1-3; D call uncertain. CDR1 is SGHNT, CDR2 YYREEE, per germline (reference sequence). This CDR3 has 14 residues. Trimming removed 2 bases at V and 0 bases at J, with 6 bases between.

This chain connects TRBV6-5 to TRBJ1-6; D is uncertain. CDR3 length equals 14 residues. V was clipped by 9 bases and J by 9 bases, with 18 bases between them. The germline CDR1 and CDR2 sequences are MNHEY and SVGAGI. This CDR3 reads CASTPDHGVSPLHF. CDR3 nucleotides: TGTGCCAGTACCCCAGACCATGGGGTTTCACCCCTCCACTTT.

The rearrangement uses TRBV29-1 and TRBJ1-2; no clear D. CDR1 is SQVTM and CDR2 is ANQGSEA in the germline V gene. This CDR3 spans 12 amino acids. The V end was cut by 3 bases, the J end by 1 base, with 6 bases between. CDR3 loop: CSVDQSNYGYTF. In DNA, the CDR3 is TGCAGCGTTGATCAGAGTAACTATGGCTACACCTTC.

The chain employs TRBV10-1 and TRBJ2-1; D gene uncertain. The CDR3 consists of 12 residues. Germline V gives CDR1 WNHNN, CDR2 SYGVQD (reference sequence). V was trimmed by 11 bases and J by 3 bases, leaving 11 bases between them. Written as DNA, the CDR3 is TGCGCCTGGAAGGAAAACTACAATGAGCAGTTCTTC. It encodes CAWKENYNEQFF.

The chain uses TRBV4-1 and TRBJ1-1; D perhaps matches TRBD1 (5 bases). Germline V lookup: CDR1 MGHRA, CDR2 YSYEKL. V dropped 6 bases and J dropped 4 bases, with 12 bases sitting between them. This CDR3 is 13 amino acids long. The CDR3 coding sequence is TGCGCCAGCAGGGGGGAGGGTGCCACTGAAGCTTTCTTT. Its translation: CASRGEGATEAFF.

V is TRBV5-8 and J is TRBJ2-7, with a weak D call TRBD1 (7 bases). The CDR3 has 14 residues. V was clipped by 3 bases and J by 2 bases, with 12 bases between them. The V gene's germline CDR1 is SGHTS and CDR2 YDEGEE. CDR3 in DNA: TGTGCCAGCAGCTCGGGGGACAGCACCTACGAGCAGTACTTC. Protein sequence: CASSSGDSTYEQYF.

V usage is TRBV21-1 and J usage is TRBJ1-3. TRBV21-1 is tagged as a pseudogene. CDR3 length: 17 amino acids. The CDR3, as DNA: TGTGCCAGCAGCAAAGCGAATACCAGGAGCTCTGGAAACACCATATATTTT. It is translated as CASSKANTRSSGNTIYF.

This clone appeared once. The chain links TRBV7-6 to TRBJ1-2, with a tentative D call TRBD1 (5 bases). V was shortened by 5 bases and J by 5 bases, with 24 bases between the two germline ends. Germline-derived CDR1 and CDR2 are SGHVS and FNYEAQ. CDR3 size: 17 residues. The CDR3 is CASSPPTAGYGFYGYTF. CDR3 coding DNA: TGTGCCAGCAGCCCACCCACGGCAGGGTACGGGTTTTATGGCTACACCTTC.

The chain carries TRBV7-9 and TRBJ2-3; 8 bases align to TRBD2. Looked up from germline, CDR1 is SEHNR and CDR2 is FQNEAQ (reference sequence). The CDR3 runs to 15 residues. The ends lost 1 base at V and 3 bases at J; junction bases unmatched: 3. The CDR3 reads CASSLGSGDTDTQYF. The CDR3 DNA is TGTGCCAGCAGCTTAGGTAGCGGGGATACAGATACGCAGTATTTT.

This clone has just one count. The CDR3 region is CASSAGTFGNTIYF. As DNA, the CDR3 is TGTGCCTCATCAGCCGGGACGTTTGGAAACACCATATATTTT. The chain combines TRBV19 with TRBJ1-3; tentatively, D is TRBD1 (5 bases). The length of the CDR3 is 14 residues. V gave up 11 bases and J gave up 3 bases, with 17 bases separating them. Germline-derived CDR1 and CDR2 are LNHDA and SQIVND (reference sequence).

V and J are TRBV19 and TRBJ1-5; weak D call: TRBD1 (5 bases). The CDR3 loop spans 15 amino acids. Germline V gene sequence: CDR1 LNHDA, CDR2 SQIVND (reference sequence). Deletions cut 0 bases from V and 2 bases from J, with 8 bases between. The CDR3 spells CASSIDLRGNQPQHF. For the CDR3, the DNA is TGTGCCAGTAGTATAGATCTCAGGGGCAATCAGCCCCAGCATTTT.

The rearrangement uses TRBV7-2 and TRBJ2-7; D is unclear. CDR1 and CDR2 from the germline V gene are SGHTA and FQGNSA. This CDR3 contains 13 residues. V lost 1 base, J lost 4 bases, and 8 bases lay in between. The CDR3 here is CASSLDGRYEQYF. CDR3 nucleotides: TGTGCCAGCAGCTTAGACGGGCGGTACGAGCAGTACTTC.

V gene TRBV27 combines with J gene TRBJ1-2, with TRBD1 as a possible D gene (5 bases). The CDR3 totals 18 residues. V dropped 4 bases and J dropped 3 bases, with 24 bases sitting between them. The germline V gene has CDR1 MNHEY and CDR2 SMNVEV (reference sequence). This chain's CDR3 is CASSSAPGTEIGHYGYTF. CDR3 DNA: TGTGCCAGCAGTTCCGCCCCCGGGACCGAAATCGGGCACTATGGCTACACCTTC.

J is TRBJ2-1 and V is TRBV6-6, with 9 nucleotides matching TRBD2. Germline V lookup: CDR1 MNHNY, CDR2 SVGAGI (reference sequence). V dropped 8 bases and J dropped 4; count of bases not matched to a gene: 12. The CDR3 length is 16 residues. The CDR3 DNA is TGTGCCAGCGCTGCGGGAGGGCCGGCGGAATACAATGAGCAGTTCTTC. Protein: CASAAGGPAEYNEQFF.

The table lists this clone with a count of one. In DNA form, the CDR3 reads TGCAGCGTTGAAGCTGGAACGGGCAGGGGTGGCTATGGCTACACCTTC. Amino acids: CSVEAGTGRGGYGYTF. The gene calls are TRBV29-1 and TRBJ1-2; the D gene is possibly TRBD1 (6 bases). The germline V gene encodes CDR1 SQVTM and CDR2 ANQGSEA. CDR3 length: 16 amino acids. The V end lost 1 base, the J end lost 4 bases, and 19 bases lay between the germline ends.

The rearrangement uses TRBV12-3 or TRBV12-4 and TRBJ1-1, with D tentatively TRBD1 (5 bases). V shed 3 bases and J shed 7 bases, with 12 bases lying between them. This CDR3 region has 13 residues. The CDR3 nucleotides read TGTGCCAGCAGTTTTACAGGCGCTTTTGAAGCTTTCTTT. Its protein product is CASSFTGAFEAFF.

The genes are TRBV2 and TRBJ2-7; 11 bases match TRBD2. Per germline, CDR1 SNHLY and CDR2 FYNNEI. There are 14 residues in the CDR3. The trim removed 6 bases at V and 0 bases at J, leaving 1 base unmatched. CDR3 residues: CASRGTSGSYEQYF. The CDR3 DNA is TGTGCCAGCAGGGGGACTAGCGGCTCCTACGAGCAGTACTTC.

The V and J genes are TRBV7-9 and TRBJ1-2; no definite D call. Per the germline V gene, CDR1 is SEHNR and CDR2 is FQNEAQ (reference sequence). The CDR3 length is 14 residues. Trimming took 5 bases from V and 8 from J, leaving 18 bases between them. CDR3 nucleotides: TGTGCCAGCAGCAATTCAGAGTTATTGGTGGGCTACACCTTC. It codes for CASSNSELLVGYTF.

This chain joins TRBV6-4 and TRBJ1-1, with TRBD1 matching over 8 bases. With V trimmed by 6 bases and J by 4 bases, 7 bases remained unmatched. CDR3 size: 14 residues. CDR1 and CDR2 (germline): MRHNA, SNTAGT. The chain's CDR3 is CASSGDRTGTEAFF. In DNA form, the CDR3 reads TGTGCCAGCAGCGGGGACAGGACGGGCACTGAAGCTTTCTTT.

This chain connects TRBV30 to TRBJ2-6, with D perhaps matching TRBD2 (6 bases). The CDR3 loop spans 14 amino acids. With 2 bases removed from V and 2 bases from J, the gap between germline ends came to 7 bases. Per germline, CDR1 GTSNPN and CDR2 SVGIG (reference sequence). This CDR3 reads CAWSWGAGANVLTF. The CDR3, as DNA: TGTGCCTGGAGTTGGGGGGCTGGGGCCAACGTCCTGACTTTC.

This clone occurred a few times. V gene TRBV5-8 combines with J gene TRBJ1-5; a possible D gene is TRBD1 (5 bases). CDR1 is SGHTS, CDR2 YDEGEE, per germline. CDR3 size: 15 residues. Deletions cut 3 bases from V and 1 base from J, with 11 bases between. The CDR3 coding sequence is TGTGCCAGCAGCTCGGCGGGACTCAGCAATCAGCCCCAGCATTTT. Translated: CASSSAGLSNQPQHF.

This chain joins TRBV10-2 and TRBJ2-5, with 10 bases fitting TRBD2. Germline V gene data show CDR1 as WSHSY and CDR2 as SAAADI. Trimming at V came to 4 bases and at J to 5 bases, leaving 10 bases not matched to a gene. The CDR3 consists of 16 residues. The CDR3 nucleotides are TGCGCCAGCAGTGTGGGGTCACTAGCGGGGTACGAGACCCAGTACTTC. Its protein product is CASSVGSLAGYETQYF.

The gene calls are TRBV18 and TRBJ1-1, with D unresolved. The CDR3 sequence is 13 residues long. The germline V gene encodes CDR1 KGHSH and CDR2 LQKENI. Deletions cut 3 bases from V and 4 bases from J, with 9 bases between. DNA for the CDR3: TGTGCCAGCTCACCGAGTTCGGTCACTGAAGCTTTCTTT. Translation gives CASSPSSVTEAFF. Together with reference TRBV18 and TRBJ1-1, the CDR3 gives the full variable domain: NAGVMQNPRHLVRRRGQEARLRCSPMKGHSHVYWYRQLPEEGLKFMVYLQKENIIDESGMPKERFSAEFPKEGPSILRIQQVVRGDSAAYFCASSPSSVTEAFFGQGTRLTVV.